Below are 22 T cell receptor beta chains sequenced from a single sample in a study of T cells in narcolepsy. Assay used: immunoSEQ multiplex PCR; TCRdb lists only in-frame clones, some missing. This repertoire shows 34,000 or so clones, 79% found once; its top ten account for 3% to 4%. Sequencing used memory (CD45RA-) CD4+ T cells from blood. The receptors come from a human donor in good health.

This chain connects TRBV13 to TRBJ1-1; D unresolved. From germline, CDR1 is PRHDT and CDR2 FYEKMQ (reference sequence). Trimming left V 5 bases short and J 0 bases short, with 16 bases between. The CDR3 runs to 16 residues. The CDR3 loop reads CASSDRQMGLNTEAFF. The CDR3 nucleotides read TGTGCCAGCAGCGATCGCCAGATGGGCCTGAACACTGAAGCTTTCTTT.

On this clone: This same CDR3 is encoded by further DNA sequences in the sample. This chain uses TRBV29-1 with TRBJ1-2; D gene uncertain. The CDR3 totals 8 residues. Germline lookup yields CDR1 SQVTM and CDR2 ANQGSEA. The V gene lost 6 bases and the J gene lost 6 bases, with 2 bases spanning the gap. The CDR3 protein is CSVDGYTF. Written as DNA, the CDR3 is TGCAGCGTGGATGGCTACACCTTC. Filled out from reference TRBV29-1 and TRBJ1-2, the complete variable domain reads SAVISQKPSRDICQRGTSLTIQCQVDSQVTMMFWYRQQPGQSLTLIATANQGSEATYESGFVIDKFPISRPNLTFSTLTVSNMSPEDSSIYLCSVDGYTFGSGTRLTVV.

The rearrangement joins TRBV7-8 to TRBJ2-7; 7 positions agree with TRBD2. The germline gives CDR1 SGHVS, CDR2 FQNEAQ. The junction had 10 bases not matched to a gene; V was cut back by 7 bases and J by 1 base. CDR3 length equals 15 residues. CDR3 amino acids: CASKSRSGASYEQYF. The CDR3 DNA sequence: TGTGCCAGCAAGAGTAGGAGCGGGGCTTCCTACGAGCAGTACTTC. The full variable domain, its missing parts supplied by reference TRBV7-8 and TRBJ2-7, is GAGVSQSPRYKVAKRGQDVALRCDPISGHVSLFWYQQALGQGPEFLTYFQNEAQLDKSGLPSDRFFAERPEGSVSTLKIQRTQQEDSAVYLCASKSRSGASYEQYFGPGTRLTVT.

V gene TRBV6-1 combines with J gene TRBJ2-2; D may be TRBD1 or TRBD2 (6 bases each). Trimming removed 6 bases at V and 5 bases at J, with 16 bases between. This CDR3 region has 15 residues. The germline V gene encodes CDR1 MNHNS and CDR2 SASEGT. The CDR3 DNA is TGTGCCAGCAGAGGTAGCGGAGGGGGAACCGGGGAGCTGTTTTTT. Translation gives CASRGSGGGTGELFF.

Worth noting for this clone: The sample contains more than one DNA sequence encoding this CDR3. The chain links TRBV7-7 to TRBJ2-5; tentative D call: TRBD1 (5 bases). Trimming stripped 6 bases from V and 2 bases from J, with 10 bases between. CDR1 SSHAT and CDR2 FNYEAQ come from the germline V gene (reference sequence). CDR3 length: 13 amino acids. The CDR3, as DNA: TGTGCCAGCAGTTTCGACAGACAAGAGACCCAGTACTTC. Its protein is CASSFDRQETQYF. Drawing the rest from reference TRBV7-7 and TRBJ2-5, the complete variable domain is GAGVSQSPRYKVTKRGQDVTLRCDPISSHATLYWYQQALGQGPEFLTYFNYEAQPDKSGLPSDRFSAERPEGSISTLTIQRTEQRDSAMYRCASSFDRQETQYFGPGTRLLVL.

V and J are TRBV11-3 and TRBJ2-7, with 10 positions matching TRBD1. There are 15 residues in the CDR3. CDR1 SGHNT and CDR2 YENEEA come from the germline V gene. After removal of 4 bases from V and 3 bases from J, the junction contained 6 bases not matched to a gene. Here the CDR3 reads CASSSARTGGYEQYF. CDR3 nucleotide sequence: TGTGCCAGCAGCTCGGCAAGGACAGGGGGCTACGAGCAGTACTTC.

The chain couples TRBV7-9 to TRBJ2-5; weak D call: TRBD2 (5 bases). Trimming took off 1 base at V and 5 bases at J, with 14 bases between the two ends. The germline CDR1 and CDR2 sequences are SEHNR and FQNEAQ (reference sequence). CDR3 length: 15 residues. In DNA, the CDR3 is TGTGCCAGCAGCTTAGAATGGGCTAGCCTCGAGACCCAGTACTTC. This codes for CASSLEWASLETQYF.

CDR3: CASSPRTDLSYNEQFF. CDR3 bases: TGTGCCAGCTCACCACGGACGGACCTCTCCTACAATGAGCAGTTCTTC. The chain recombines TRBV18 with TRBJ2-1; no firm D call. Germline CDR1 KGHSH, CDR2 LQKENI. CDR3 length: 16 residues. The V end was cut by 1 base, the J end by 0 bases, with 10 bases between.

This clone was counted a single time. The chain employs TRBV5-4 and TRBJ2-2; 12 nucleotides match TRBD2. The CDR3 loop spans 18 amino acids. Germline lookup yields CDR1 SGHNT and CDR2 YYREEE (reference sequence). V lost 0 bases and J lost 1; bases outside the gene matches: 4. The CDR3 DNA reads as TGTGCCAGCAGCTTGGGGCTAGCGGGAGGGATGAACACCGGGGAGCTGTTTTTT. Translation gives CASSLGLAGGMNTGELFF.

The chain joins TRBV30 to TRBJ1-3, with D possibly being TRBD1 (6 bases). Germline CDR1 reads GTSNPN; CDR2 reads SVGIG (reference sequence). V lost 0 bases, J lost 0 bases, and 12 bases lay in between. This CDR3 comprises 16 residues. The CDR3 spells CAWSVWGASSGNTIYF. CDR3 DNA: TGTGCCTGGAGTGTCTGGGGGGCCAGCTCTGGAAACACCATATATTTT. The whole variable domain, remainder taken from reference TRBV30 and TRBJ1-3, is SQTIHQWPATLVQPVGSPLSLECTVEGTSNPNLYWYRQAAGRGLQLLFYSVGIGQISSEVPQNLSASRPQDRQFILSSKKLLLSDSGFYLCAWSVWGASSGNTIYFGEGSWLTVV.

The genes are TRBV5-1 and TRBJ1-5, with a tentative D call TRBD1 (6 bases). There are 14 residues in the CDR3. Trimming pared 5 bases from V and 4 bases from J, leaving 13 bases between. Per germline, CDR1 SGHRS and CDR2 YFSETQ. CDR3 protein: CASSPDSLNQPQHF. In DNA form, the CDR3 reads TGCGCCAGCAGTCCGGACAGTCTGAATCAGCCCCAGCATTTT.

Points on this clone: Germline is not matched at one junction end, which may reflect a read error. CDR3 nucleotides: TGTGCCGGCAGCTTGAATGCGGGTCGGGGTGGAGAGACCCAGTACTTC. It codes for CAGSLNAGRGGETQYF. The V call is TRBV5-4, the J call TRBJ2-5; D might be TRBD2 (5 bases). Germline lookup yields CDR1 SGHNT and CDR2 YYREEE (reference sequence). This CDR3 is built from 16 residues.

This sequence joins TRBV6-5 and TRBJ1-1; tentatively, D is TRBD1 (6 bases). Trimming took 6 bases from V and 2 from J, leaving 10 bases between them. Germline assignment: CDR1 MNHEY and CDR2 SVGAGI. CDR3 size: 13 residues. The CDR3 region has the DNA TGTGCCAGCAGCGCACAGGGAAACACTGAAGCTTTCTTT. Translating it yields CASSAQGNTEAFF.

The CDR3 region is CASSLVLVYEQYF. The DNA of the CDR3 is TGTGCCAGCAGCTTAGTGCTTGTCTACGAGCAGTACTTC. The chain has TRBV7-2 and TRBJ2-7; D call uncertain. The CDR3 loop spans 13 amino acids. Trimming pared 1 base from V and 3 bases from J, leaving 7 bases between. Germline CDR1 is SGHTA and CDR2 is FQGNSA.

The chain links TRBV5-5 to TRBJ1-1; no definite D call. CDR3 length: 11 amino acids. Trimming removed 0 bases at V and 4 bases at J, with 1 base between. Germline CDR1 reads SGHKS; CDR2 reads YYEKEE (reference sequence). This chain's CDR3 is CASSLVTEAFF. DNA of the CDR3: TGTGCCAGCAGCTTGGTCACTGAAGCTTTCTTT.

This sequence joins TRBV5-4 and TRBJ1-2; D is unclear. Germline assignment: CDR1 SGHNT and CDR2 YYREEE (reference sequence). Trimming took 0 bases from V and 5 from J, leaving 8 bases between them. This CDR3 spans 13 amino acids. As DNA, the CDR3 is TGTGCCAGCAGCTTGGACCAACCATATGGCTACACCTTC. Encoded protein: CASSLDQPYGYTF.

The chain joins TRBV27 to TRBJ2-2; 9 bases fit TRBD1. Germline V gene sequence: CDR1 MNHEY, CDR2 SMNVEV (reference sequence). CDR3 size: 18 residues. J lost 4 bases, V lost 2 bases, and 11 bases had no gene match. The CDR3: CASSLIIGTGSATGELFF. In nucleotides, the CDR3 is TGTGCCAGCAGTTTAATTATCGGGACAGGGTCGGCCACCGGGGAGCTGTTTTTT.

The CDR3 loop is CASSPGTVNTEAFF. In DNA, the CDR3 is TGTGCCAGCAGCCCCGGGACAGTGAACACTGAAGCTTTCTTT. The chain uses TRBV6-6 and TRBJ1-1, with TRBD1 identical over 7 bases. V shed 6 bases and J 0 bases; nucleotides not matched to a gene: 4. Looked up from germline, CDR1 is MNHNY and CDR2 is SVGAGI (reference sequence). The CDR3 totals 14 residues.

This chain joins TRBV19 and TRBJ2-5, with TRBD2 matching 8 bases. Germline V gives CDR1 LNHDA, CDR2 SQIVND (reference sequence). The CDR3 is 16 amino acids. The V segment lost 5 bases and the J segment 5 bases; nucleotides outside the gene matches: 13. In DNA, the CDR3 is TGTGCCAGTAGTCCTAGGACTAGCCTCCCGGGGGAGACCCAGTACTTC. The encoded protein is CASSPRTSLPGETQYF.

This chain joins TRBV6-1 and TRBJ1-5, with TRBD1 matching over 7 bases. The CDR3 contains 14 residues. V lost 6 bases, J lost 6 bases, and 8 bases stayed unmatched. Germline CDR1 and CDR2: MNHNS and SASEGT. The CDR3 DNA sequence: TGTGCCAGCAGCCGAGGGGGCCGACGTCAGCCCCAGCATTTT. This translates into CASSRGGRRQPQHF.

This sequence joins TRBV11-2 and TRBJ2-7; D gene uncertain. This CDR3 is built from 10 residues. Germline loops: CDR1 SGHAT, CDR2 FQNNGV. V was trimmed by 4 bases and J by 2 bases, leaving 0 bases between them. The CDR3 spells CASSSYEQYF. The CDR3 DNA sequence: TGTGCCAGCAGCTCCTACGAGCAGTACTTC.

This CDR3 reads CASFRGRGNTEAFF. CDR3 DNA sequence: TGTGCCAGCTTCAGGGGACGGGGGAACACTGAAGCTTTCTTT. This chain links TRBV5-6 with TRBJ1-1, with a possible D match to TRBD1 (6 bases). Between the trimmed V and J ends, which lost 7 bases and 1 base, there was a span of 14 bases. This CDR3 comprises 14 residues. Germline V gene sequence: CDR1 SGHDT, CDR2 YYEEEE. Supplemented by reference TRBV5-6 and TRBJ1-1, the full variable domain reads DAGVTQSPTHLIKTRGQQVTLRCSPKSGHDTVSWYQQALGQGPQFIFQYYEEEERQRGNFPDRFSGHQFPNYSSELNVNALLLGDSALYLCASFRGRGNTEAFFGQGTRLTVV.